The rows below give T cell receptor beta chains drawn from one sample of a study of T cells in Graves' hyperthyroidism and ophthalmopathy. TCRdb reprocessed the multiplex PCR reads with MiXCR, giving one entry per CDR3 protein. The sample lists roughly 380,000 distinct CDR3 sequences; 13% were seen once. The source material was blood. The source is a man aged 25-40 years with Graves' hyperthyroidism that later progressed to Graves' ophthalmopathy. Both conserved end residues are part of each CDR3. The order of the fields is D gene, V gene, J gene, clone size, CDR3 length, CDR3 DNA, CDR3 protein. The D gene is left open where the match is weak. Expanded clones are given a class, and other clones once, few, many or no size at all.

d_call: TRBD1
v_call: TRBV5-4
j_call: TRBJ2-5
clone_size: .
cdr3_length: 15
cdr3_nt: TGTGCCAGCAGCTTGGAGTCGGCCAGGGGGGAGACCCAGTACTTC
cdr3_aa: CASSLESARGETQYF

d_call: .
v_call: TRBV6-1
j_call: TRBJ1-3
clone_size: few
cdr3_length: 16
cdr3_nt: TGTGCCAGCAGACCCAACCCGGGGGGTGCCGGAAACACCATATATTTT
cdr3_aa: CASRPNPGGAGNTIYF

d_call: .
v_call: TRBV11-2
j_call: TRBJ2-3
clone_size: many
cdr3_length: 15
cdr3_nt: TGTGCCAGCAGCCCGGGGGTCCTTTATACAGATACGCAGTATTTT
cdr3_aa: CASSPGVLYTDTQYF

d_call: TRBD1
v_call: TRBV30
j_call: TRBJ2-3
clone_size: .
cdr3_length: 12
cdr3_nt: TGTGCCTGGAGCTCGACAGGGATCACGCAGTATTTT
cdr3_aa: CAWSSTGITQYF

d_call: .
v_call: TRBV7-8
j_call: TRBJ2-4
clone_size: few
cdr3_length: 15
cdr3_nt: TGTGCCAGCAGCTTAGAGGGGGGAAACAAAAACATTCAGTACTTC
cdr3_aa: CASSLEGGNKNIQYF

d_call: .
v_call: TRBV12-5
j_call: TRBJ1-2
clone_size: many
cdr3_length: 12
cdr3_nt: TGTGCTAGTGGTCCCCCTGTCTCGGGCTACACCTTC
cdr3_aa: CASGPPVSGYTF

d_call: .
v_call: TRBV5-5
j_call: TRBJ2-7
clone_size: .
cdr3_length: 14
cdr3_nt: TGTGCCAGCAGCCCCTATCAAAGCTCCTACGAGCAGTACTTC
cdr3_aa: CASSPYQSSYEQYF

d_call: .
v_call: TRBV5-6
j_call: TRBJ2-2
clone_size: .
cdr3_length: 14
cdr3_nt: TGTGCCAGCAGCTTGGGGGGAGTCACCGGGGAGCTGTTTTTT
cdr3_aa: CASSLGGVTGELFF

d_call: .
v_call: TRBV18
j_call: TRBJ1-5
clone_size: many
cdr3_length: 15
cdr3_nt: TGTGCCAGCAAACGGCGGTTGGGGGGCAATCAGCCCCAGCATTTT
cdr3_aa: CASKRRLGGNQPQHF

d_call: .
v_call: TRBV19
j_call: TRBJ1-5
clone_size: .
cdr3_length: 12
cdr3_nt: TGTGCCACTGGCGGGGGCTGGCAGCCCCAGCATTTT
cdr3_aa: CATGGGWQPQHF

d_call: .
v_call: TRBV12-3/TRBV12-4
j_call: TRBJ1-6
clone_size: few
cdr3_length: 17
cdr3_nt: TGTGCCAGCAGTCCCGGGACACCAAGCTCCTATAATTCACCCCTCCACTTT
cdr3_aa: CASSPGTPSSYNSPLHF

d_call: TRBD1
v_call: TRBV28
j_call: TRBJ2-3
clone_size: many
cdr3_length: 13
cdr3_nt: TGTACCGTCCGGGACAGGGGAACAGATACGCAGTATTTT
cdr3_aa: CTVRDRGTDTQYF

d_call: .
v_call: TRBV20-1
j_call: TRBJ1-5
clone_size: few
cdr3_length: 13
cdr3_nt: TGCAGTGCTAGCAGGGGTAGCAATCAGCCCCAGCATTTT
cdr3_aa: CSASRGSNQPQHF

d_call: TRBD1
v_call: TRBV20-1
j_call: TRBJ2-2
clone_size: .
cdr3_length: 15
cdr3_nt: TGCAGTGCTAAAGGAGGGACAGGGAACACCGGGGTGCTGTTTTTT
cdr3_aa: CSAKGGTGNTGVLFF

d_call: .
v_call: TRBV12-3/TRBV12-4
j_call: TRBJ2-1
clone_size: many
cdr3_length: 12
cdr3_nt: TGTGCCAGCAGTCTCAGAAACAATGAGCAGTTCTTC
cdr3_aa: CASSLRNNEQFF

d_call: .
v_call: TRBV7-2
j_call: TRBJ2-2
clone_size: .
cdr3_length: 12
cdr3_nt: TGTGCCAGCAGCCGCACCCTCGGGGAGCTGTTTTTT
cdr3_aa: CASSRTLGELFF

d_call: .
v_call: TRBV27
j_call: TRBJ1-6
clone_size: .
cdr3_length: 15
cdr3_nt: TGTGCCAGCGCTCAGGGTAGCTCCTATAATTCACCCCTCCACTTT
cdr3_aa: CASAQGSSYNSPLHF

d_call: .
v_call: TRBV20-1
j_call: TRBJ2-2
clone_size: many
cdr3_length: 13
cdr3_nt: TGCAGTGCTAGAGACGGTAACACCGGGGAGCTGTTTTTT
cdr3_aa: CSARDGNTGELFF

d_call: TRBD2
v_call: TRBV4-2
j_call: TRBJ2-5
clone_size: few
cdr3_length: 15
cdr3_nt: TGTGCCAGCAGCGTGGGGACTAGCGGGGTTGAGACCCAGTACTTC
cdr3_aa: CASSVGTSGVETQYF

d_call: .
v_call: TRBV7-2
j_call: TRBJ2-3
clone_size: .
cdr3_length: 17
cdr3_nt: TGTGCCAGCAGCTGGGTGGTCAGCTCTACTAGCACAGATACGCAGTATTTT
cdr3_aa: CASSWVVSSTSTDTQYF

d_call: .
v_call: TRBV7-9
j_call: TRBJ1-1
clone_size: many
cdr3_length: 11
cdr3_nt: TGTGCCAGCAGCGCGAGATTTGAAGCTTTCTTT
cdr3_aa: CASSARFEAFF

d_call: .
v_call: TRBV28
j_call: TRBJ1-1
clone_size: many
cdr3_length: 15
cdr3_nt: TGTGCCAGCAGTTTAACAGGAAGTATGAACACTGAAGCTTTCTTT
cdr3_aa: CASSLTGSMNTEAFF

d_call: .
v_call: TRBV15
j_call: TRBJ1-4
clone_size: many
cdr3_length: 15
cdr3_nt: TGTGCCACCAGCAGGACGCAGGGAGGGAATGAAAAACTGTTTTTT
cdr3_aa: CATSRTQGGNEKLFF

d_call: .
v_call: TRBV28
j_call: TRBJ2-5
clone_size: many
cdr3_length: 12
cdr3_nt: TGTGCCAGCGGGGGCAGTCAAGAGACCCAGTACTTC
cdr3_aa: CASGGSQETQYF

d_call: .
v_call: TRBV19
j_call: TRBJ1-1
clone_size: few
cdr3_length: 14
cdr3_nt: TGTGCCAGTATTCGGGGTCGGCGAGGCACTGAAGCTTTCTTT
cdr3_aa: CASIRGRRGTEAFF

d_call: TRBD2
v_call: TRBV25-1
j_call: TRBJ2-5
clone_size: many
cdr3_length: 15
cdr3_nt: TGTGCCAGCAGTTTAAGCGGGGGGCACCAAGAGACCCAGTACTTC
cdr3_aa: CASSLSGGHQETQYF

d_call: .
v_call: TRBV27
j_call: TRBJ1-2
clone_size: many
cdr3_length: 15
cdr3_nt: TGTGCCAGCAGTTCGAGACCGATGCCGAACTATGGCTACACCTTC
cdr3_aa: CASSSRPMPNYGYTF

d_call: TRBD1
v_call: TRBV11-3
j_call: TRBJ2-7
clone_size: few
cdr3_length: 15
cdr3_nt: TGTGCCAGCAGCTTAGTAAGACAGGGATCCTACGAGCAGTACTTC
cdr3_aa: CASSLVRQGSYEQYF

d_call: TRBD1
v_call: TRBV12-3/TRBV12-4
j_call: TRBJ2-3
clone_size: many
cdr3_length: 17
cdr3_nt: TGTGCCAGCAGTCCCCTGGACAGGGGGCCATTTATAGATACGCAGTATTTT
cdr3_aa: CASSPLDRGPFIDTQYF

d_call: .
v_call: TRBV9
j_call: TRBJ2-5
clone_size: few
cdr3_length: 17
cdr3_nt: TGTGCCAGCAGCGTAGAGCCCGGAATTGTTGTGGGGGAGGTCCAGTACTTC
cdr3_aa: CASSVEPGIVVGEVQYF

d_call: TRBD1
v_call: TRBV9
j_call: TRBJ1-2
clone_size: many
cdr3_length: 15
cdr3_nt: TGTGCCAGCAGCGTTGTGGGACAGGGGGCGATTGGCTACACCTTC
cdr3_aa: CASSVVGQGAIGYTF

d_call: TRBD2
v_call: TRBV5-1
j_call: TRBJ2-7
clone_size: many
cdr3_length: 16
cdr3_nt: TGCGCCAGCAGCTTGGTGGCTAGCGGGGGGTTCTACGAGCAGTACTTC
cdr3_aa: CASSLVASGGFYEQYF

d_call: .
v_call: TRBV28
j_call: TRBJ2-6
clone_size: .
cdr3_length: 15
cdr3_nt: TGTGCCAGCAGGACAGCTTCCTCTGGGGCCAACGTCCTGACTTTC
cdr3_aa: CASRTASSGANVLTF

d_call: .
v_call: TRBV4-2
j_call: TRBJ2-1
clone_size: .
cdr3_length: 17
cdr3_nt: TGTGCCAGCAGCCAAGATAGATCCGGGAGCTCCTACAATGAGCAGTTCTTC
cdr3_aa: CASSQDRSGSSYNEQFF

d_call: TRBD2
v_call: TRBV5-1
j_call: TRBJ2-1
clone_size: few
cdr3_length: 16
cdr3_nt: TGCGCCAGCAGCTTGGTTTCTAGCGGGGGTGTCAATGAGCAGTTCTTC
cdr3_aa: CASSLVSSGGVNEQFF

d_call: TRBD1
v_call: TRBV7-9
j_call: TRBJ1-1
clone_size: .
cdr3_length: 14
cdr3_nt: TGTGCCAGCAGCAATGACAGGGTGGCCAATGAAGCTTTCTTT
cdr3_aa: CASSNDRVANEAFF

d_call: TRBD2
v_call: TRBV3-1
j_call: TRBJ2-3
clone_size: few
cdr3_length: 16
cdr3_nt: TGTGCCAGCAGCCAAGGCCCCGGGACTAGAGGGGATACGCAGTATTTT
cdr3_aa: CASSQGPGTRGDTQYF

d_call: TRBD2
v_call: TRBV24-1
j_call: TRBJ2-1
clone_size: .
cdr3_length: 17
cdr3_nt: TGTGCCACCAGTGATTCGCCTGGCGGCGGGGGGGCCAATGAGCAGTTCTTC
cdr3_aa: CATSDSPGGGGANEQFF

d_call: TRBD1
v_call: TRBV5-5
j_call: TRBJ2-7
clone_size: few
cdr3_length: 15
cdr3_nt: TGTGCCAGCAGCTGGGGACAGGACTACTCCTACGAGCAGTACTTC
cdr3_aa: CASSWGQDYSYEQYF

d_call: .
v_call: TRBV18
j_call: TRBJ2-7
clone_size: few
cdr3_length: 13
cdr3_nt: TGTGCCAGCTCACCACGAGAAGCCCACGAGCAGTACTTC
cdr3_aa: CASSPREAHEQYF